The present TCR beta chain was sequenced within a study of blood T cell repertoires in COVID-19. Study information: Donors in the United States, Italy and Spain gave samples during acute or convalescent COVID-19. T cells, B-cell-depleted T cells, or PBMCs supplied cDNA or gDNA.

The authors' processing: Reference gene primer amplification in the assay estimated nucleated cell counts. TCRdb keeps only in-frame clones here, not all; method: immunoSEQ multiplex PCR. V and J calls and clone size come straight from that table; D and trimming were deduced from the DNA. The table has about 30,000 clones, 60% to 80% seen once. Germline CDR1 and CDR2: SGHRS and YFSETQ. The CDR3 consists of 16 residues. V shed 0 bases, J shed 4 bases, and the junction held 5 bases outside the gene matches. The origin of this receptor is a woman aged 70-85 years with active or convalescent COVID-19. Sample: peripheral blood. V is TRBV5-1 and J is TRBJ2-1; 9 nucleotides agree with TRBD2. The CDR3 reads CASSLDGTSRYNEQFF. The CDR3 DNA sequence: TGCGCCAGCAGCTTGGACGGGACTAGCAGATACAATGAGCAGTTCTTC. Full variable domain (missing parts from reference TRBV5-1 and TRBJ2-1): KAGVTQTPRYLIKTRGQQVTLSCSPISGHRSVSWYQQTPGQGLQFLFEYFSETQRNKGNFPGRFSGRQFSNSRSEMNVSTLELGDSALYLCASSLDGTSRYNEQFFGPGTRLTVL.